Below, 24 T cell receptor beta chains from the same sample are listed, as sequenced in a study of T cell responses to AZD1222 COVID-19 vaccine. TCRdb's table, derived via immunoSEQ multiplex PCR, lists solely in-frame clones and lacks some. The sample lists about 92,000 clones; over 75% were seen once. Sequencing was performed on peripheral blood, taken on day 0 of AZD1222 vaccination. The receptors here all came from an adult in good health.

The DNA of the CDR3 is TGTGCCAGCAGCTTGTTGGCGGGGACCTACGAGCAGTACTTC. Protein sequence: CASSLLAGTYEQYF. The chain couples TRBV5-4 to TRBJ2-7; D is perhaps TRBD2 (6 bases). This CDR3 comprises 14 residues. Germline V lookup: CDR1 SGHNT, CDR2 YYREEE (reference sequence). Trimming shortened V by 1 base and J by 2 bases, and 10 bases separated the two germline ends.

The chain links TRBV13 to TRBJ1-2; D may be TRBD1 (6 bases). The CDR3 has 16 residues. With 4 bases removed from V and 7 bases from J, the gap between germline ends came to 22 bases. Germline V gene sequence: CDR1 PRHDT, CDR2 FYEKMQ (reference sequence). This chain's CDR3 is CASSSGVEGGLFGYTF. CDR3 in DNA: TGTGCCAGCAGCTCGGGAGTTGAGGGGGGGCTATTTGGCTACACCTTC.

The chain employs TRBV11-2 and TRBJ1-5; D not resolved. V gave up 1 base and J gave up 4 bases, with 11 bases separating them. The CDR3 length is 15 residues. CDR1 is SGHAT, CDR2 FQNNGV, per germline. CDR3 protein: CASSLGYGINQPQHF. The DNA for the CDR3 is TGTGCCAGCAGCTTAGGATACGGGATAAATCAGCCCCAGCATTTT.

J is TRBJ1-2 and V is TRBV4-1, with D uncertain. The germline CDR1 and CDR2 sequences are MGHRA and YSYEKL. This CDR3 comprises 14 residues. The ends were cut back, 0 bases at V and 6 bases at J, with 11 bases in the middle. CDR3 DNA: TGCGCCAGCAGCCAAGATAACAAGGCCGATGGCTACACCTTC. This sequence encodes CASSQDNKADGYTF.

The rearrangement joins TRBV11-2 to TRBJ2-1, with TRBD2 matching over 11 bases. This CDR3 is 15 amino acids long. Germline CDR1 and CDR2: SGHAT and FQNNGV. The ends lost 5 bases at V and 2 bases at J; junction bases unmatched: 2. The CDR3 DNA follows: TGTGCCAGCAGCCGACTAGCGGGACCCTACAATGAGCAGTTCTTC. Translation gives CASSRLAGPYNEQFF.

The chain couples TRBV7-9 to TRBJ2-7, with D maybe TRBD2 (5 bases). The CDR3 spans 15 residues. CDR1 is SEHNR and CDR2 is FQNEAQ in the germline V gene (reference sequence). The V end lost 2 bases, the J end lost 2 bases, and 13 bases lay between the germline ends. The DNA of the CDR3 is TGTGCCAGCAGCTTAATCGGGGAGCGACCCTACGAGCAGTACTTC. Translated, it gives CASSLIGERPYEQYF.

This rearrangement joins TRBV27 to TRBJ2-5; 7 bases agree with TRBD1. V shed 5 bases and J 5 bases; nucleotides not matched to a gene: 5. Germline CDR1 and CDR2: MNHEY and SMNVEV (reference sequence). CDR3 length: 13 amino acids. The CDR3 loop reads CASSPQGEETQYF. CDR3 DNA: TGTGCCAGCAGTCCCCAGGGGGAGGAGACCCAGTACTTC.

J is TRBJ2-5 and V is TRBV11-3, with D perhaps given as TRBD1 or TRBD2 (6 bases each). This CDR3 has 13 amino acids. Between the trimmed V and J ends, which lost 8 bases and 5 bases, there was a span of 15 bases. Germline-derived CDR1 and CDR2 are SGHNT and YENEEA. The CDR3 bases are TGTGCCAGCGCAATTGGAGGGGGGGAGACCCAGTACTTC. This translates into CASAIGGGETQYF.

V usage is TRBV4-3 and J usage is TRBJ1-2; TRBD1 matches at 7 bases. V gave up 1 base and J gave up 5 bases; unmatched junction bases: 7. The CDR3 is made up of 15 amino acids. Germline V gene lookup returns CDR1 LGHNA and CDR2 YSLEER. CDR3 sequence: CASSQVRGQTYGYTF. The CDR3, as DNA: TGCGCCAGCAGCCAAGTTAGGGGACAGACATATGGCTACACCTTC.

This clone turned up a few times. This sequence joins TRBV7-3 and TRBJ2-1, with 7 bases matching TRBD1. V trimming: 5 bases; J trimming: 7 bases; junction bases outside the gene matches: 5. Per the germline V gene, CDR1 is SGHTA and CDR2 is FQGTGA. The CDR3 has 13 amino acids. The CDR3 spells CASSAQQGNEQFF. CDR3 in DNA: TGTGCCAGCAGCGCCCAACAGGGGAATGAGCAGTTCTTC.

This chain links TRBV7-8 with TRBJ2-1, with unresolved D. The germline V and J ends were trimmed by 5 bases and 5 bases, with 13 bases remaining between them. Per the germline V gene, CDR1 is SGHVS and CDR2 is FQNEAQ. CDR3 length equals 14 residues. CDR3 sequence reads: CASSRDLVNNEQFF. The CDR3 DNA reads as TGTGCCAGCAGCCGAGACCTGGTTAACAATGAGCAGTTCTTC.

This chain connects TRBV27 to TRBJ2-1, with 13 bases that match TRBD2. Germline values: CDR1 MNHEY, CDR2 SMNVEV (reference sequence). With 5 bases clipped from V and 7 bases from J, the junction kept 8 bases outside the gene matches. The CDR3 runs to 16 residues. The CDR3 loop is CASSDGLAGDVNEQFF. The DNA of the CDR3 is TGTGCCAGCAGTGACGGACTAGCGGGAGATGTAAATGAGCAGTTCTTC.

The chain combines TRBV7-8 with TRBJ2-3; tentatively, D is TRBD1 or TRBD2 (6 bases each). Trimming removed 1 base at V and 5 bases at J, with 13 bases between. The CDR3 totals 15 residues. The germline V gene encodes CDR1 SGHVS and CDR2 FQNEAQ. The CDR3 loop is CASSLDGGGLDTQYF. CDR3 DNA: TGTGCCAGCAGCTTAGATGGAGGGGGACTAGATACGCAGTATTTT.

The V and J genes are TRBV11-2 and TRBJ1-2, with 9 bases fitting TRBD1. V shed 3 bases and J 0 bases; nucleotides not matched to a gene: 5. The CDR3 loop spans 16 amino acids. The germline V gene has CDR1 SGHAT and CDR2 FQNNGV. The CDR3 DNA reads TGTGCCAGCAGCTTCCTTACAGGGGGCTCTAACTATGGCTACACCTTC. Its translation is CASSFLTGGSNYGYTF.

The genes are TRBV3-1 (or the pseudogene TRBV3-2) and TRBJ2-7, with 14 bases aligning to TRBD2. CDR1 and CDR2 from the germline V gene are LGHDT and YNNKEL (reference sequence). This CDR3 has 15 amino acids. V gave up 5 bases and J gave up 3 bases; unmatched junction bases: 3. In nucleotides, the CDR3 is TGTGCCAGCAGCAGAGGACTAGCGGGAGGCTACGAGCAGTACTTC. The encoded protein is CASSRGLAGGYEQYF.

This clone was detected a few times. The V and J genes are TRBV28 and TRBJ1-3, with a weak D call TRBD1 (6 bases). CDR3 length: 15 residues. V was trimmed by 8 bases and J by 0 bases, leaving 14 bases between them. Germline V gene data show CDR1 as MDHEN and CDR2 as SYDVKM. CDR3 in amino acids: CASEGGAFSGNTIYF. In DNA form, the CDR3 reads TGTGCCAGCGAAGGGGGAGCCTTCTCTGGAAACACCATATATTTT. The whole variable domain, remainder taken from reference TRBV28 and TRBJ1-3, is DVKVTQSSRYLVKRTGEKVFLECVQDMDHENMFWYRQDPGLGLRLIYFSYDVKMKEKGDIPEGYSVSREKKERFSLILESASTNQTSMYLCASEGGAFSGNTIYFGEGSWLTVV.

V and J are TRBV11-2 and TRBJ2-7, with D possibly being TRBD1 (5 bases). Per the germline V gene, CDR1 is SGHAT and CDR2 is FQNNGV. The CDR3 contains 14 residues. Trimming removed 7 bases from V and 1 base from J, with 14 bases in between. For the CDR3, the DNA is TGTGCCAGCACCCTCTACGGACAATCCTACGAGCAGTACTTC. As protein: CASTLYGQSYEQYF.

The chain has TRBV27 and TRBJ2-7, with 16 bases identical to TRBD2. Germline assignment: CDR1 MNHEY and CDR2 SMNVEV (reference sequence). Trimming removed 6 bases from V and 4 bases from J; junction bases left unmatched: 18. The CDR3 extends over 20 amino acids. This CDR3 is CASSRYIAGGTSGRDYEQYF. For the CDR3, the DNA is TGTGCCAGCAGCCGTTACATCGCAGGGGGGACTAGCGGGAGGGATTACGAGCAGTACTTC.

This chain uses TRBV18 with TRBJ1-3; D gene unclear. The germline gives CDR1 KGHSH, CDR2 LQKENI. The V gene lost 6 bases and the J gene lost 5 bases, with 14 bases spanning the gap. CDR3 size: 14 residues. CDR3 bases: TGTGCCAGCTCCTCGGACCGAGTTAGAAACACCATATATTTT. Protein product: CASSSDRVRNTIYF.

The rearrangement uses TRBV6-5 and TRBJ2-1; D might be TRBD1 (6 bases). With 0 bases removed from V and 7 bases from J, the gap between germline ends came to 13 bases. CDR1 is MNHEY and CDR2 is SVGAGI in the germline V gene. The CDR3 is 15 amino acids. CDR3 sequence reads: CASSYSYNRANEQFF. CDR3 DNA: TGTGCCAGCAGTTACTCGTACAACAGGGCTAATGAGCAGTTCTTC.

The chain uses TRBV11-2 and TRBJ2-1, with a possible D match to TRBD2 (6 bases). The CDR3 has 15 amino acids. Trimming removed 4 bases at V and 0 bases at J, with 10 bases between. The germline V gene has CDR1 SGHAT and CDR2 FQNNGV. This chain's CDR3 is CASSSPSASYNEQFF. DNA for the CDR3: TGTGCCAGCAGCTCACCTAGCGCCTCCTACAATGAGCAGTTCTTC.

This clone came up once. V is TRBV7-8 and J is TRBJ2-2, with a weak D call TRBD1 (5 bases). Trimming removed 1 base from V and 0 bases from J, with 9 bases in between. CDR3 length equals 16 residues. The germline gives CDR1 SGHVS, CDR2 FQNEAQ. CDR3 bases: TGTGCCAGCAGCTTAGGACAGTTCACGAACACCGGGGAGCTGTTTTTT. Translation: CASSLGQFTNTGELFF.

The chain carries TRBV5-1 and TRBJ1-5; 7 nucleotides match TRBD1. The CDR3 consists of 15 residues. The germline V gene has CDR1 SGHRS and CDR2 YFSETQ. With 5 bases clipped from V and 5 bases from J, the junction kept 10 bases outside the gene matches. As DNA, the CDR3 is TGCGCCAGCAGGCGAGGGGGCGAGGTAGATCAGCCCCAGCATTTT. It translates to CASRRGGEVDQPQHF.

V usage is TRBV9 and J usage is TRBJ2-1; D might be TRBD2 (6 bases). This CDR3 has 15 amino acids. Per germline, CDR1 SGDLS and CDR2 YYNGEE. V dropped 3 bases and J dropped 6 bases, with 16 bases sitting between them. The CDR3 DNA sequence: TGTGCCAGCAGCGGAGGGGCGGGGAGTGTCAATGAGCAGTTCTTC. It codes for CASSGGAGSVNEQFF.